This T cell receptor (beta chain) comes out of a study of T cell clones after liver transplantation. Study-level information: TCRbeta sequencing after a pre-transplant mixed lymphocyte reaction identified graft-donor-reactive clones, later tracked in post-transplant blood.

This CDR3 has 15 residues. Trimming took 5 bases from V and 8 from J; bases not matched to a gene: 9. Germline lookup yields CDR1 SGHTA and CDR2 FQGNSA. Clones were read by immunoSEQ multiplex PCR, and TCRdb kept only the in-frame ones, dropping some. The repertoire consists of about 70,000 clones, with 75% to 90% occurring once and the leading ten covering 0.79%. This clonotype originated in a human patient who received a liver transplant. Some T cells may trace back to the graft donor. This material consisted of CD4+ T cells from blood, taken 12 months after liver transplant. This chain connects TRBV7-2 to TRBJ2-3, with 11 nucleotides matching TRBD2. This CDR3 reads CASSATGTSGGTQYF. The CDR3 nucleotides read TGTGCCAGCAGCGCGACCGGGACTAGCGGAGGTACGCAGTATTTT.